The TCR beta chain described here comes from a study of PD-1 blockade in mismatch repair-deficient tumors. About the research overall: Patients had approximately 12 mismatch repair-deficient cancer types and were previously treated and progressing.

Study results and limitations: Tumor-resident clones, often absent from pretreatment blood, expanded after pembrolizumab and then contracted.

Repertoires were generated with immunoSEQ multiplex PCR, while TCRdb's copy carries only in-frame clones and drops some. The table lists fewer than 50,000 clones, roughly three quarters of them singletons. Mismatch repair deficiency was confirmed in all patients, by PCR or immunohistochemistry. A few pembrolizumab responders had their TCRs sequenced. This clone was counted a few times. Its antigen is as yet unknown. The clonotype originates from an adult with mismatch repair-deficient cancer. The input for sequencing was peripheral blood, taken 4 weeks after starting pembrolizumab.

CDR3 coding DNA: TGTGCCAGCAGTCTCACAGGGTATGATGGCTACACCTTC. Its translation: CASSLTGYDGYTF. The chain is built from TRBV28 and TRBJ1-2; maybe TRBD1 (6 bases). From germline, CDR1 is MDHEN and CDR2 SYDVKM. This CDR3 contains 13 residues. V lost 5 bases and J 6 bases, leaving 13 bases between the germline ends.